The clone carrying this T cell receptor beta chain appeared many times. Its antigen remains unknown. The record originates from a study of CD8 T cells in ankylosing spondylitis. TCRdb re-analysed the 5' RACE reads in MiXCR, keeping a single row per CDR3 protein. The sample holds 150,000 to 200,000 distinct CDR3 sequences, 11% seen once. In germline, CDR1 is LGHDT, CDR2 YNNKEL (reference sequence). The junction had 3 bases not matched to a gene; V was cut back by 5 bases and J by 10 bases. This CDR3 is 14 amino acids long. Study results and limitations: What seemed typical of ankylosing spondylitis blood was a TCR beta motif built from roughly eight highly homologous variants.

What was sequenced was blood, either unsorted or a sorted T cell fraction (not recorded which). The receptor comes from a male donor with ankylosing spondylitis or in good health (not recorded which). The chain has TRBV3-1 and TRBJ1-6; 12 bases match TRBD1. The CDR3 loop is CASSSGQGASPLHF. In DNA form, the CDR3 reads TGTGCCAGCAGCTCGGGACAGGGGGCATCACCCCTCCACTTT.